The T cell receptor beta chain described here comes from a study of T cell clonality in common variable immunodeficiency. Ten or more counts support this clone. The read ends 3 residues shy of where the CDR3 ends; the end is completed using the germline J gene. Assay: immunoSEQ multiplex PCR; the TCRdb copy retains only in-frame clones and omits some. The sample was found to contain 30,000 to 40,000 clones, and every one recurs. CDR1 is GTSNPN and CDR2 is SVGIG in the germline V gene (reference sequence). This CDR3 has 17 amino acids. V was clipped by 4 bases and J by 1 base; unmatched bases: 13. The receptor comes from a person between 18 and 75 years old in good health. The genes are TRBV30 and TRBJ2-1; 7 bases align to TRBD2. The sample comprised peripheral blood mononuclear cells. The CDR3 reads CAWTPPGGAASYNEQFF. The CDR3 DNA, read in part, is TGTGCCTGGACCCCCCCGGGAGGAGCGGCTTCCTACAATGAG.